This T cell receptor beta chain was identified in a study of cytomegalovirus exposure and HLA in healthy donors. Points from the study as a whole: TCR clusters originating in the first cohort tended to co-occur in the 120 validation repertoires, according to a later analysis. Overall, about 160 TCR beta chains were annotated as cytomegalovirus-associated.

Trimming pared 3 bases from V and 1 base from J, leaving 9 bases between. This CDR3 comprises 13 residues. Germline V gene lookup returns CDR1 GTSNPN and CDR2 SVGIG (reference sequence). With respect to this clone: Its antigen remains unknown.

Donors were drawn from the approximately 120-subject validation cohort, separate from the roughly 610-subject first cohort. Clones were sequenced by immunoSEQ multiplex PCR, and TCRdb holds only the in-frame ones, with some missing. Of about 49,000 clones in the sample, about 94% were seen once. This chain links TRBV30 with TRBJ1-1; D is uncertain. The sequence was obtained from a woman aged 18 to 35 in good health and CMV-seropositive. The sequencing input was PBMCs. CDR3 region: CAWSLTENTEAFF. The CDR3 DNA reads as TGTGCCTGGAGCCTCACAGAGAACACTGAAGCTTTCTTT.